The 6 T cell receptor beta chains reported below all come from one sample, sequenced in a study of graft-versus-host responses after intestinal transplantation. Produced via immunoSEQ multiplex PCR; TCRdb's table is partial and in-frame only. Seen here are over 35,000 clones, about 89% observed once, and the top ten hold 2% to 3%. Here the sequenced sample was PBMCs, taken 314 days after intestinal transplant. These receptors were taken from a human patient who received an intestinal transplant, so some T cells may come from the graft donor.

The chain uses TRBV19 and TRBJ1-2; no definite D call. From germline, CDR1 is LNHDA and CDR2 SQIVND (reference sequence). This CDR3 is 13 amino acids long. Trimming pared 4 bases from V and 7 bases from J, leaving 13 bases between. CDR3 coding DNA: TGTGCCAGTAGTACGGACGGGATCGGTGGCTACACCTTC. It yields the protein CASSTDGIGGYTF.

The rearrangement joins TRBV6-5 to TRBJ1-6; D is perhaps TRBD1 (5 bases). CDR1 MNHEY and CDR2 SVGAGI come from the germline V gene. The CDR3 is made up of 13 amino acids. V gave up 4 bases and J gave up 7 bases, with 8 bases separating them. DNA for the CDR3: TGTGCCAGCAGTTCTGGGGCAAATTCACCCCTCCACTTT. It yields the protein CASSSGANSPLHF.

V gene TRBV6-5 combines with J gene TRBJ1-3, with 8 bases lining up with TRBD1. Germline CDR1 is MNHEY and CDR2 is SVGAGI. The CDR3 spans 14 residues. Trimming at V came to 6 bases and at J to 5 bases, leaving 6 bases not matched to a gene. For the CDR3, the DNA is TGTGCCAGCAGAAGGGGACAGGATAGAAACACCATATATTTT. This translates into CASRRGQDRNTIYF.

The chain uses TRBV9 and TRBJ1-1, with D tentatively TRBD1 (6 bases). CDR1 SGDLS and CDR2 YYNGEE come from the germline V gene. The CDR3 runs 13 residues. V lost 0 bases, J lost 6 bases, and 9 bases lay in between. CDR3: CASSVDKGAEAFF. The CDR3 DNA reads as TGTGCCAGCAGCGTAGATAAGGGGGCTGAAGCTTTCTTT.

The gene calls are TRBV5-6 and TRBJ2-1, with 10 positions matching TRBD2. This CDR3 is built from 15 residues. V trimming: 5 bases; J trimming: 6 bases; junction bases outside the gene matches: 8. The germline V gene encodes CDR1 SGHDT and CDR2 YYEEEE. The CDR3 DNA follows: TGTGCCAGCAGTTCCCTAGCGGGAGCTATCAATGAGCAGTTCTTC. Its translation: CASSSLAGAINEQFF.

The CDR3 here is CASSLQGWGEQFF. Written as DNA, the CDR3 is TGTGCCAGCAGTTTACAGGGCTGGGGTGAGCAGTTCTTC. The genes are TRBV7-3 and TRBJ2-1; D may be TRBD1 (6 bases). The CDR3 sequence is 13 residues long. The V gene lost 6 bases and the J gene lost 9 bases, with 15 bases spanning the gap. CDR1 is SGHTA and CDR2 is FQGTGA in the germline V gene.